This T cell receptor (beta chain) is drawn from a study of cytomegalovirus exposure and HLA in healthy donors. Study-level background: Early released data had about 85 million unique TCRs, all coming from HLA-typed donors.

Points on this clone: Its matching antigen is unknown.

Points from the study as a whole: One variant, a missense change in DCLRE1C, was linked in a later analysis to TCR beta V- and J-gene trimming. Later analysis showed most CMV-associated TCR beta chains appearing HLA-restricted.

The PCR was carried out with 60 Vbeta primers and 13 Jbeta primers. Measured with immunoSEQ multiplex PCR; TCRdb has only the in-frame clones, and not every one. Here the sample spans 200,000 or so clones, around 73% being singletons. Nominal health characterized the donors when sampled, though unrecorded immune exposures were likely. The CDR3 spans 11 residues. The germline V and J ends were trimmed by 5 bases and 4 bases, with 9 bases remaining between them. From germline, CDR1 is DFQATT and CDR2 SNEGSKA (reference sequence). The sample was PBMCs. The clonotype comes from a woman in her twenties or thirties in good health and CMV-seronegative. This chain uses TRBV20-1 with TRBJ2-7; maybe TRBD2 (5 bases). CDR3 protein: CSAQEVYEQYF. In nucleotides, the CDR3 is TGCAGTGCTCAGGAGGTTTACGAGCAGTACTTC.